This T cell receptor beta chain was recovered during a study of blood T cell repertoires in COVID-19. Study-wide context: Nucleic acid was either cDNA or gDNA, and it came from T cells, B-cell-depleted T cells, or PBMCs.

V gave up 7 bases and J gave up 3 bases; unmatched junction bases: 5. CDR1 is SGHRS and CDR2 is YFSETQ in the germline V gene. This CDR3 region has 14 residues. Methods used by the authors: By means of reference gene primer amplification, nucleated cell counts were estimated. Libraries were prepared by immunoSEQ multiplex PCR; TCRdb keeps only in-frame clonotypes and omits some of them. D and trimming were read from the DNA, whereas the V and J calls and clone size are those reported in that table. The sample gives roughly 260,000 clones, about 85% of which show up once; 4% is in the top ten. The material sequenced was peripheral blood. The rearrangement uses TRBV5-1 and TRBJ2-1; 9 bases line up with TRBD1. This clonotype was sampled from a man aged 60 to 69 who had recovered from COVID-19. The CDR3 sequence: CASEGQGIYNEQFF. The DNA for the CDR3 is TGCGCCAGCGAGGGACAGGGAATCTACAATGAGCAGTTCTTC. The complete variable domain, with remaining parts taken from reference TRBV5-1 and TRBJ2-1, reads KAGVTQTPRYLIKTRGQQVTLSCSPISGHRSVSWYQQTPGQGLQFLFEYFSETQRNKGNFPGRFSGRQFSNSRSEMNVSTLELGDSALYLCASEGQGIYNEQFFGPGTRLTVL.